This T cell receptor beta chain is drawn from a study of cytomegalovirus exposure and HLA in healthy donors. In the study overall: HLA-typed donors were the source of around 80 million unique TCRs, which an early data release held.

Of note for this clone: Its antigen remains unknown.

With 60 Vbeta and 13 Jbeta primers, the PCR was carried out. The protocol was immunoSEQ multiplex PCR, while the TCRdb copy is restricted to in-frame clones and leaves out a portion. The top ten hold roughly 0.3% of the sample, which has about 250,000 clones, about 80% seen once. CDR1 MGHRA and CDR2 YSYEKL come from the germline V gene. The ends were cut back, 0 bases at V and 4 bases at J, with 21 bases in the middle. This CDR3 contains 18 residues. Study-wide findings and caveats: Analyzed later, association rates of TCRs varied across HLA loci, with DRB1 most and HLA-C fewest. Analysis performed later showed TCR beta chains linked to HLA being more clonally expanded than equally common others.

The chain is built from TRBV4-1 and TRBJ2-5; no definite D call. The receptor comes from a girl aged 2-10 years in good health and CMV-seronegative. Source material: PBMCs. DNA for the CDR3: TGCGCCAGCAGCCAAGATCAGGTTGTGGCCGGCCTGAGAGAGACCCAGTACTTC. It codes for CASSQDQVVAGLRETQYF.